This TCR beta chain was identified in a study of shared clonotypes between healthy human individuals. In the authors' workflow: ImmunoSEQ junction-only sequences lacked quality scores, so their filtering differed. Sequencing used immunoSEQ multiplex PCR; TCRdb keeps in-frame clones, though not all of them. That table supplies the V and J calls and clone size; D and trimming were determined from the DNA. The repertoire holds over 400,000 clones, with 70% to 80% as singletons. The origin of this receptor is a middle-aged woman in good health. Some clones in this sample may be carry-over from other donors' samples. Sequences were obtained from PBMCs.

CDR3 residues: CAWRLSGGYNEQFF. The DNA for the CDR3 is TGTGCCTGGAGACTTAGCGGGGGGTACAATGAGCAGTTCTTC. This chain connects TRBV30 to TRBJ2-1, with 10 bases that match TRBD2. V lost 3 bases and J lost 4; bases outside the gene matches: 3. There are 14 residues in the CDR3. Germline V gene sequence: CDR1 GTSNPN, CDR2 SVGIG (reference sequence).